A single sample gave rise to the 22 T cell receptor beta chains below, sequenced in a study of cytomegalovirus exposure and HLA in healthy donors. Both 60 Vbeta primers and 13 Jbeta primers went into the PCR. Sequencing was performed with immunoSEQ multiplex PCR; in TCRdb, only in-frame clones are kept and a portion is missing. The data hold approximately 130,000 clones, with around 81% observed a single time. The sequenced material came from PBMCs. The receptors shown here come from a man aged 18 to 30 in good health and CMV-seronegative.

The V gene is TRBV11-2, the J gene TRBJ1-2; D might be TRBD1 (5 bases). The germline gives CDR1 SGHAT, CDR2 FQNNGV. The CDR3 is 14 amino acids. V was trimmed by 3 bases and J by 8 bases, leaving 16 bases between them. This chain's CDR3 is CASSFPGGLRGYTF. Here the CDR3 DNA reads TGTGCCAGCAGCTTCCCCGGGGGTCTGAGAGGCTACACCTTC.

The CDR3 DNA reads as TGTGCCAGCAGTAACCGGGACAGCCAAGAGACCCAGTACTTC. Translated, it gives CASSNRDSQETQYF. The chain joins TRBV6-5 to TRBJ2-5; TRBD1 matches 7 bases. CDR1 and CDR2 (germline): MNHEY, SVGAGI. After removal of 5 bases from V and 1 base from J, the junction contained 4 bases not matched to a gene. CDR3 length: 14 amino acids.

The rearrangement joins TRBV7-9 to TRBJ2-1, with D perhaps matching TRBD1 (6 bases). V shed 2 bases and J shed 3 bases, with 14 bases lying between them. In germline, CDR1 is SEHNR, CDR2 FQNEAQ (reference sequence). The CDR3 length is 16 residues. The CDR3 DNA is TGTGCCAGCAGCTTATTTTTCTCGACAGGCTACAATGAGCAGTTCTTC. This gives the protein CASSLFFSTGYNEQFF.

The chain links TRBV7-8 to TRBJ2-7, with 11 bases matching TRBD1. V gave up 5 bases and J gave up 4 bases; unmatched junction bases: 7. Germline V gene data show CDR1 as SGHVS and CDR2 as FQNEAQ. CDR3 length: 15 residues. The CDR3 DNA is TGTGCCAGCAGCGTCGGACAGGGGGCGGGATACGAGCAGTACTTC. Translated, it gives CASSVGQGAGYEQYF.

The V and J genes are TRBV4-2 and TRBJ2-1; 8 bases align to TRBD1. From germline, CDR1 is LGHNA and CDR2 YNFKEQ. Losses at the gene ends were 1 base for V and 8 bases for J; bases not matched to a gene: 7. The CDR3 runs to 15 residues. CDR3 loop: CASSQGGQVRDEQFF. In nucleotides, the CDR3 is TGTGCCAGCAGCCAAGGGGGACAGGTTCGCGATGAGCAGTTCTTC.

V usage is TRBV29-1 and J usage is TRBJ1-1, with D perhaps TRBD1 (6 bases). Germline V gene data show CDR1 as SQVTM and CDR2 as ANQGSEA. The CDR3 is made up of 15 amino acids. V lost 3 bases and J lost 1, with 15 bases in between. As DNA, the CDR3 is TGCAGCGTTGAGGTAACAGGGCTCTCGAACACTGAAGCTTTCTTT. Protein: CSVEVTGLSNTEAFF.

The CDR3 DNA follows: TGTGCCAGCAGTCAGCTCAGGGCCCCAGGATCACCCCTCCACTTT. It translates to CASSQLRAPGSPLHF. This chain connects TRBV28 to TRBJ1-6, with D perhaps matching TRBD1 (5 bases). The CDR3 sequence is 15 residues long. The germline V and J ends were trimmed by 5 bases and 10 bases, with 18 bases remaining between them. Per the germline V gene, CDR1 is MDHEN and CDR2 is SYDVKM. Complete variable domain (other parts from reference TRBV28 and TRBJ1-6): DVKVTQSSRYLVKRTGEKVFLECVQDMDHENMFWYRQDPGLGLRLIYFSYDVKMKEKGDIPEGYSVSREKKERFSLILESASTNQTSMYLCASSQLRAPGSPLHFGNGTRLTVT.

This chain connects TRBV7-7 to TRBJ1-4, with a weak D call TRBD1 (5 bases). The CDR3 runs 20 residues. CDR1 is SSHAT and CDR2 is FNYEAQ in the germline V gene (reference sequence). The V gene lost 5 bases and the J gene lost 2 bases, with 27 bases spanning the gap. The CDR3 region is CASSAPGEGPRVGTNEKLFF. DNA for the CDR3: TGTGCCAGCAGCGCTCCGGGGGAAGGACCAAGAGTTGGCACTAATGAAAAACTGTTTTTT.

This clone appeared a single time. V usage is TRBV7-8 and J usage is TRBJ1-6; TRBD1 matches at 8 bases. The V gene's germline CDR1 is SGHVS and CDR2 FQNEAQ. The J segment lost 9 bases and the V segment lost 5 bases, leaving 9 bases of the junction unmatched. The CDR3 covers 15 residues. The CDR3 DNA is TGTGCCAGCAGCCCCCAGGGGGCAGGAGGTTCACCCCTCCACTTT. Translation: CASSPQGAGGSPLHF.

The chain recombines TRBV5-4 with TRBJ1-2, with a tentative D call TRBD1 (6 bases). Trimming took off 4 bases at V and 4 bases at J, with 14 bases between the two ends. CDR3 length: 14 amino acids. Germline lookup yields CDR1 SGHNT and CDR2 YYREEE (reference sequence). The DNA of the CDR3 is TGTGCCAGCAGCGGGGCTGGGGGCGTCTATGGCTACACCTTC. The encoded protein is CASSGAGGVYGYTF.

This chain links TRBV27 with TRBJ2-7; D may be TRBD1 (6 bases). The length of the CDR3 is 13 residues. Per the germline V gene, CDR1 is MNHEY and CDR2 is SMNVEV (reference sequence). V was clipped by 3 bases and J by 7 bases, with 13 bases between them. The CDR3 protein is CASSLARGGEQYF. The CDR3 DNA reads as TGTGCCAGCAGTTTGGCCAGGGGCGGTGAGCAGTACTTC.

The chain carries TRBV28 and TRBJ2-2, with a possible D match to TRBD1 (5 bases). The germline V and J ends were trimmed by 5 bases and 0 bases, with 16 bases remaining between them. In germline, CDR1 is MDHEN, CDR2 SYDVKM. CDR3 length: 17 residues. The CDR3 reads CASSPPPQTANTGELFF. Written as DNA, the CDR3 is TGTGCCAGCAGTCCACCCCCTCAGACAGCGAACACCGGGGAGCTGTTTTTT.

Only a few counts were recorded for this clone. This chain joins TRBV19 and TRBJ1-1, with D possibly being TRBD1 (5 bases). Germline values: CDR1 LNHDA, CDR2 SQIVND (reference sequence). This CDR3 has 13 residues. V dropped 7 bases and J dropped 4 bases, with 13 bases sitting between them. CDR3 DNA: TGTGCCAGTATGATTTTAGGGGCCACTGAAGCTTTCTTT. Its translation: CASMILGATEAFF.

The V gene is TRBV2, the J gene TRBJ1-2, with D possibly being TRBD1 (5 bases). The CDR3 covers 13 residues. CDR1 is SNHLY and CDR2 is FYNNEI in the germline V gene. V gave up 0 bases and J gave up 7 bases, with 9 bases separating them. In DNA form, the CDR3 reads TGTGCCAGCAGTGAAGCGCGGGGGTTTGGCTACACCTTC. Translated: CASSEARGFGYTF.

J is TRBJ2-3 and V is TRBV18; the match to TRBD2 covers 11 bases. V shed 1 base and J 2 bases; nucleotides not matched to a gene: 11. The CDR3 totals 19 residues. Germline loops: CDR1 KGHSH, CDR2 LQKENI. As DNA, the CDR3 is TGTGCCAGCTCACCACTAAATTTAGGGACTAGCGGTAACACAGATACGCAGTATTTT. Translated: CASSPLNLGTSGNTDTQYF.

This clone appeared a few times. The genes are TRBV4-3 and TRBJ1-1; TRBD1 matches 7 bases. The V gene end was trimmed by 3 bases and the J gene end by 7 bases; junction bases not matched to a gene: 11. Germline CDR1 is LGHNA and CDR2 is YSLEER. The CDR3 consists of 15 residues. The CDR3 nucleotides read TGCGCCAGCAGCCAGATAAACAGGGGCCCGAATGAAGCTTTCTTT. It codes for CASSQINRGPNEAFF.

CDR3 amino acids: CASNQVESPLHF. The CDR3 DNA sequence: TGTGCCAGCAACCAGGTAGAATCACCCCTCCACTTT. The chain carries TRBV2 and TRBJ1-6; D is uncertain. The CDR3 contains 12 residues. Germline values: CDR1 SNHLY, CDR2 FYNNEI. The V gene lost 7 bases and the J gene lost 10 bases, with 11 bases spanning the gap.

The CDR3 region is CSFPGAQYF. CDR3 DNA sequence: TGCAGCTTCCCCGGTGCGCAGTATTTT. The chain carries TRBV29-1 and TRBJ2-3; D gene uncertain. The CDR3 consists of 9 residues. CDR1 is SQVTM and CDR2 is ANQGSEA in the germline V gene. The ends were cut back, 8 bases at V and 10 bases at J, with 10 bases in the middle.

In its sample, this clone was seen once. One junction end disagrees with the germline gene, perhaps due to a read error. This chain joins TRBV5-4 and TRBJ2-7; D may be TRBD1 (5 bases). The germline V gene encodes CDR1 SGHNT and CDR2 YYREEE (reference sequence). There are 14 residues in the CDR3. The CDR3 sequence is CASSTQGIAYGQYF. The CDR3 nucleotides are TGTGCCAGCAGCACGCAGGGTATAGCCTACGGGCAGTACTTC.

This chain joins TRBV5-1 and TRBJ1-3; the D gene is possibly TRBD1 (5 bases). Trimming took 4 bases from V and 0 from J, leaving 14 bases between them. The CDR3 totals 16 residues. Germline values: CDR1 SGHRS, CDR2 YFSETQ. The CDR3 DNA reads as TGCGCCAGCAGCCGACAGACCTTGGGCTCTGGAAACACCATATATTTT. Protein sequence: CASSRQTLGSGNTIYF.

The rearrangement uses TRBV5-5 and TRBJ2-3; maybe TRBD1 (6 bases). Trimming cost V 1 base and J 4 bases, with 13 bases left between them. Germline V gene sequence: CDR1 SGHKS, CDR2 YYEKEE (reference sequence). This CDR3 has 15 amino acids. The CDR3 bases are TGTGCCAGCAGCTTGATGTTAGAGGGGGCAGATACGCAGTATTTT. Translation: CASSLMLEGADTQYF.

This rearrangement joins TRBV27 to TRBJ1-6; TRBD1 aligns across 7 bases. Trimming removed 6 bases from V and 7 bases from J; junction bases left unmatched: 9. The V gene's germline CDR1 is MNHEY and CDR2 SMNVEV (reference sequence). This CDR3 has 15 residues. The CDR3 nucleotides are TGTGCCAGCAGGCAGGGGGTGGTCTCGAATTCACCCCTCCACTTT. Translated, it gives CASRQGVVSNSPLHF.